This T cell receptor (beta chain) came from a study of T cell changes during pregnancy in multiple sclerosis. Some clones are missing from TCRdb's copy, which holds only in-frame ones; the method was immunoSEQ multiplex PCR. The table lists about 80,000 clones, about 92% of them singletons, with around 2.6% in the top ten. The origin of this receptor is a female donor in good health, enrolled as a control in a pregnancy study. Here the sequenced sample was peripheral blood, taken after pregnancy.

This CDR3 reads CASSSPTGGGIQYF. CDR3 bases: TGTGCCAGCAGCTCCCCGACAGGTGGTGGCATTCAGTACTTC. The chain employs TRBV7-8 and TRBJ2-4, with D tentatively TRBD1 (6 bases). Germline CDR1 and CDR2: SGHVS and FQNEAQ. The CDR3 extends over 14 amino acids. Trimming shortened V by 4 bases and J by 9 bases, and 16 bases separated the two germline ends.